A single sample is the source of the 27 T cell receptor beta chains below, sequenced in a study of cytomegalovirus exposure and HLA in healthy donors. Measured with immunoSEQ multiplex PCR; TCRdb has only the in-frame clones, and not every one. The sample gives some 110,000 clones, around nine tenths of which show up once; about 4.3% is in the top ten. Sample: PBMCs. Source of these receptors: a man aged 18 to 30 in good health and CMV-seropositive.

This clone was counted only a few times. The genes are TRBV29-1 and TRBJ2-5; no firm D call. Germline V gene lookup returns CDR1 SQVTM and CDR2 ANQGSEA. The CDR3 runs 12 residues. The V gene lost 7 bases and the J gene lost 3 bases, with 12 bases spanning the gap. CDR3: CSAAGQKETQYF. In DNA form, the CDR3 reads TGCAGCGCCGCCGGTCAAAAAGAGACCCAGTACTTC. Combining the CDR3 with reference TRBV29-1 and TRBJ2-5 gives the whole variable domain SAVISQKPSRDICQRGTSLTIQCQVDSQVTMMFWYRQQPGQSLTLIATANQGSEATYESGFVIDKFPISRPNLTFSTLTVSNMSPEDSSIYLCSAAGQKETQYFGPGTRLLVL.

CDR3 nucleotides: TGTGCCATCAGGGACAGGGCCACTAACTATGGCTACACCTTC. Translating it yields CAIRDRATNYGYTF. This sequence joins TRBV10-3 and TRBJ1-2; 8 bases map to TRBD1. Germline V lookup: CDR1 ENHRY, CDR2 SYGVKD. CDR3 size: 14 residues. J was trimmed by 0 bases and V by 6 bases; bases with no gene match: 3.

This clone appeared once. The chain joins TRBV7-8 to TRBJ2-7; tentatively, D is TRBD2 (5 bases). Germline lookup yields CDR1 SGHVS and CDR2 FQNEAQ. The germline V and J ends were trimmed by 7 bases and 9 bases, with 25 bases remaining between them. The CDR3 has 15 residues. The CDR3 reads CASTEGGPASKGQYF. In DNA, the CDR3 is TGTGCCAGCACCGAAGGCGGGCCAGCTTCCAAAGGGCAGTACTTC.

This chain joins TRBV5-1 and TRBJ2-1, with 7 bases identical to TRBD2. J gave up 4 bases and V 0 bases, and 7 bases lay outside the gene matches. CDR1 and CDR2 (germline): SGHRS, YFSETQ. CDR3 length: 16 amino acids. The CDR3 sequence: CASSLGGSLRYNEQFF. CDR3 nucleotide sequence: TGCGCCAGCAGCTTGGGCGGGAGTCTTCGGTACAATGAGCAGTTCTTC.

This chain joins TRBV6-5 and TRBJ2-3; D possibly corresponds to TRBD2 (6 bases). The germline V and J ends were trimmed by 6 bases and 2 bases, with 12 bases remaining between them. Per germline, CDR1 MNHEY and CDR2 SVGAGI. The CDR3 length is 14 residues. DNA of the CDR3: TGTGCCAGCAGGGGAGGACAAGTCACAGATACGCAGTATTTT. The encoded protein is CASRGGQVTDTQYF.

This clone occurred once. This chain links TRBV28 with TRBJ2-7; D gene unclear. The V end lost 8 bases, the J end lost 0 bases, and 11 bases lay between the germline ends. Germline lookup yields CDR1 MDHEN and CDR2 SYDVKM. There are 13 residues in the CDR3. As DNA, the CDR3 is TGTGCCAGCCGTACAGCCAGCTCCTACGAGCAGTACTTC. Translating gives CASRTASSYEQYF.

This clone was counted once. The V gene is TRBV28, the J gene TRBJ1-2; no reliable D call. Germline values: CDR1 MDHEN, CDR2 SYDVKM. The CDR3 covers 11 residues. Trimming shortened V by 4 bases and J by 8 bases, and 8 bases separated the two germline ends. This chain's CDR3 is CASSYVAGYTF. The CDR3 nucleotides read TGTGCCAGCAGTTATGTGGCAGGCTACACCTTC.

This clone was observed a handful of times. CDR3 DNA sequence: TGTGCCAGCAGTTACACGACAGGAGAATACGACGAGCAGTACTTC. This encodes CASSYTTGEYDEQYF. The chain has TRBV6-6 and TRBJ2-7, with D possibly being TRBD1 (6 bases). The CDR3 spans 15 residues. V was clipped by 2 bases and J by 5 bases, with 16 bases between them. CDR1 is MNHNY and CDR2 is SVGAGI in the germline V gene (reference sequence).

The rearrangement uses TRBV2 and TRBJ2-1; D is possibly TRBD2 (5 bases). Germline CDR1 and CDR2: SNHLY and FYNNEI. The CDR3 runs to 15 residues. V shed 9 bases and J shed 4 bases, with 19 bases lying between them. CDR3 DNA sequence: TGTGCCAGTCTCCCGGCGAGGGTACTTTACAATGAGCAGTTCTTC. Translating it yields CASLPARVLYNEQFF.

The CDR3 spells CASSQRTSGGVMPDTQYF. The CDR3 nucleotides are TGCGCCAGCAGTCAGAGGACTAGCGGGGGGGTGATGCCAGATACGCAGTATTTT. The chain employs TRBV4-1 and TRBJ2-3, with 15 bases aligning to TRBD2. The CDR3 has 18 residues. Losses at the gene ends were 6 bases for V and 4 bases for J; bases not matched to a gene: 11. CDR1 MGHRA and CDR2 YSYEKL come from the germline V gene.

This clone has a count of ten or more. This chain links TRBV5-1 with TRBJ1-6; D is perhaps TRBD1 (6 bases). V gave up 4 bases and J gave up 8 bases, with 13 bases separating them. CDR1 and CDR2 (germline): SGHRS, YFSETQ. CDR3 length equals 14 residues. In nucleotides, the CDR3 is TGCGCCAGCAGCCCACCCCGACAGGATTCACCCCTCCACTTT. It is translated as CASSPPRQDSPLHF.

CDR3 in DNA: TGTGCCAGCAGCAAAGAATGGCTAGCGGGGGGGTTAATCAAAAACATTCAGTACTTC. This encodes CASSKEWLAGGLIKNIQYF. The V gene is TRBV21-1, the J gene TRBJ2-4; TRBD2 is the table's D call, not checked against the DNA. TRBV21-1 is described as a pseudogene. This CDR3 region has 19 residues.

V is TRBV9 and J is TRBJ2-1, with 8 nucleotides matching TRBD2. V shed 0 bases, J shed 7 bases, and the junction held 6 bases outside the gene matches. The germline gives CDR1 SGDLS, CDR2 YYNGEE. CDR3 size: 15 residues. CDR3 in DNA: TGTGCCAGCAGCGTAGCGGGGGGGCCGGCGAATGAGCAGTTCTTC. Translation: CASSVAGGPANEQFF.

This chain joins TRBV6-4 and TRBJ2-3; a weak D match, TRBD2 (6 bases). Germline values: CDR1 MRHNA, CDR2 SNTAGT. V was cut by 3 bases and J by 3 bases, with 10 bases left in between. This CDR3 has 14 amino acids. The CDR3 nucleotides read TGTGCCAGCAGTGAGGAGGGGTGGACAGATACGCAGTATTTT. It translates to CASSEEGWTDTQYF.

The chain uses TRBV16 and TRBJ2-3, with TRBD2 as a possible D gene (6 bases). Germline-derived CDR1 and CDR2 are KGHSY and FQNENV. Between the trimmed V and J ends, which lost 7 bases and 2 bases, there was a span of 13 bases. This CDR3 has 14 amino acids. CDR3 bases: TGTGCCAGCACCCTCGGGGGAACCACAGATACGCAGTATTTT. It codes for CASTLGGTTDTQYF.

V is TRBV9 and J is TRBJ1-1; possible D gene TRBD1, 5 bases. Germline V gives CDR1 SGDLS, CDR2 YYNGEE. Trimming shortened V by 1 base and J by 3 bases, and 10 bases separated the two germline ends. The CDR3 loop spans 14 amino acids. The CDR3 region has the DNA TGTGCCAGCAGCGTATATTGGGGGGACACTGAAGCTTTCTTT. It is translated as CASSVYWGDTEAFF.

The rearrangement links TRBV2 to TRBJ1-2; tentative D call: TRBD1 (5 bases). Trimming removed 6 bases at V and 6 bases at J, with 14 bases between. Germline CDR1 SNHLY, CDR2 FYNNEI. The CDR3 is made up of 13 amino acids. The CDR3 here is CASRPQGNDGYTF. The DNA of the CDR3 is TGTGCCAGCAGACCCCAGGGCAACGATGGCTACACCTTC.

V is TRBV6-1 and J is TRBJ1-2; D call uncertain. Trimming cost V 8 bases and J 1 base, with 14 bases left between them. In germline, CDR1 is MNHNS, CDR2 SASEGT. The CDR3 extends over 14 amino acids. The CDR3 DNA follows: TGTGCCAGCGTCGGCAGGCCGAATAACTATGGCTACACCTTC. It specifies CASVGRPNNYGYTF.

The V call is TRBV19, the J call TRBJ2-3; 9 bases line up with TRBD1. This CDR3 region has 13 residues. Germline CDR1 LNHDA, CDR2 SQIVND (reference sequence). Germline trimming cut 8 bases from V and 6 bases from J; bases unmatched to any gene: 6. CDR3 amino acids: CASGPQGADTQYF. The CDR3 bases are TGTGCCAGTGGCCCACAGGGGGCTGATACGCAGTATTTT. The full variable domain, in which reference TRBV19 and TRBJ2-3 provide the parts outside the CDR3, is DGGITQSPKYLFRKEGQNVTLSCEQNLNHDAMYWYRQDPGQGLRLIYYSQIVNDFQKGDIAEGYSVSREKKESFPLTVTSAQKNPTAFYLCASGPQGADTQYFGPGTRLTVL.

This clone was observed a single time. V gene TRBV27 combines with J gene TRBJ2-1; 10 nucleotides line up with TRBD2. This CDR3 region has 12 residues. Unmatched junction bases numbered 2, after V lost 8 bases and J lost 7 bases. CDR1 and CDR2 from the germline V gene are MNHEY and SMNVEV (reference sequence). CDR3 in amino acids: CASQRGGNEQFF. In nucleotides, the CDR3 is TGTGCCAGCCAGCGGGGGGGGAATGAGCAGTTCTTC.

The chain links TRBV29-1 to TRBJ2-1; possible D gene TRBD1, 6 bases. Germline-derived CDR1 and CDR2 are SQVTM and ANQGSEA. There are 11 residues in the CDR3. Trimming took 6 bases from V and 15 from J, leaving 18 bases between them. The DNA for the CDR3 is TGCAGCGTGGGGGCATCGGGTCAGGGGTTCTTC. It codes for CSVGASGQGFF.

The chain recombines TRBV7-9 with TRBJ2-3, with 11 bases fitting TRBD2. The junction had 3 bases not matched to a gene; V was cut back by 3 bases and J by 1 base. CDR3 size: 16 residues. The V gene's germline CDR1 is SEHNR and CDR2 FQNEAQ (reference sequence). The CDR3: CASSFPGLAGTDTQYF. The DNA of the CDR3 is TGTGCCAGCAGCTTTCCGGGACTAGCGGGCACAGATACGCAGTATTTT.

V gene TRBV9 combines with J gene TRBJ1-4; D might be TRBD1 (6 bases). This CDR3 comprises 15 residues. CDR1 is SGDLS and CDR2 is YYNGEE in the germline V gene. The ends were cut back, 4 bases at V and 1 base at J, with 11 bases in the middle. CDR3 protein: CASSIQQGTNEKLFF. In DNA, the CDR3 is TGTGCCAGCAGCATCCAACAGGGAACTAATGAAAAACTGTTTTTT.

The rearrangement uses TRBV19 and TRBJ2-7; no definite D call. Germline CDR1 LNHDA, CDR2 SQIVND (reference sequence). This CDR3 comprises 14 residues. V was clipped by 3 bases and J by 1 base, with 10 bases between them. CDR3 bases: TGTGCCAGTAGTATGGGCTGGCCTTCCTACGAGCAGTACTTC. Its protein is CASSMGWPSYEQYF.

The V gene is TRBV21-1, the J gene TRBJ1-4; TRBD1 reflects the table's D call only, with no check against the DNA. TRBV21-1 is shown as a pseudogene. The CDR3 runs to 16 residues. The CDR3 reads CASSKVGQGDNEKLFF. The CDR3, as DNA: TGTGCCAGCAGCAAAGTTGGGCAGGGCGATAATGAAAAACTGTTTTTT.

The V gene is TRBV5-4, the J gene TRBJ1-1; D is possibly TRBD1 (5 bases). CDR1 is SGHNT and CDR2 is YYREEE in the germline V gene (reference sequence). The CDR3 runs 15 residues. V dropped 3 bases and J dropped 3 bases, with 15 bases sitting between them. The CDR3 DNA reads as TGTGCCAGCAGCTCCGTCTCGGGGGGTGACACTGAAGCTTTCTTT. Translating it yields CASSSVSGGDTEAFF.

This CDR3 is CASSQVTREAGELFF. CDR3 DNA sequence: TGCGCCAGCAGCCAAGTAACCCGGGAGGCCGGGGAGCTGTTTTTT. The chain joins TRBV4-3 to TRBJ2-2; 7 bases line up with TRBD2. This CDR3 contains 15 residues. CDR1 LGHNA and CDR2 YSLEER come from the germline V gene. Unmatched junction bases numbered 5, after V lost 1 base and J lost 6 bases.